Given below is one TCR beta chain in context. This sample's time point: blood 4 weeks post-SBRT, at nephrectomy. Treatment: 15 Gy SBRT to primary tumor, nephrectomy 4 weeks later. Profiled with immunoSEQ multiplex PCR; TCRdb holds only in-frame clones, not every one. The sample lists about 90,000 clones; over 80% were seen once. The data originate from a study of radiation and T cells in renal cell carcinoma. Germline CDR1 PRHDT, CDR2 FYEKMQ (reference sequence). The junction had 12 bases not matched to a gene; V was cut back by 4 bases and J by 2 bases. This CDR3 comprises 17 residues. Sequenced material: blood, taken from a patient whose treatment included radiotherapy and nephrectomy. The receptor's source is a man aged 50 or older with renal cell carcinoma. The chain joins TRBV13 to TRBJ2-7; the match to TRBD2 covers 9 bases. DNA of the CDR3: TGTGCCAGCAGCTCGTTTGCAGCGGGGGGTCAAACCTACGAGCAGTACTTC. It encodes CASSSFAAGGQTYEQYF. Drawing the rest from reference TRBV13 and TRBJ2-7, the complete variable domain is AAGVIQSPRHLIKEKRETATLKCYPIPRHDTVYWYQQGPGQDPQFLISFYEKMQSDKGSIPDRFSAQQFSDYHSELNMSSLELGDSALYFCASSSFAAGGQTYEQYFGPGTRLTVT.